These 19 T cell receptor beta chains came from one sample sequenced in a study of blood T cell repertoires in COVID-19. Some clones are missing from TCRdb's copy, which holds only in-frame ones; the method was immunoSEQ multiplex PCR. Seen here are 150,000 or so clones, roughly nine tenths observed once, and the top ten hold 0.5% to 0.6%. Sequenced: peripheral blood. These receptors all stem from a man in his fifties with acute or convalescent COVID-19.

This clone was picked up one time. The V gene is TRBV7-9, the J gene TRBJ1-3; 10 bases line up with TRBD1. The CDR3 consists of 17 residues. J lost 1 base, V lost 5 bases, and 8 bases had no gene match. Germline V gene lookup returns CDR1 SEHNR and CDR2 FQNEAQ (reference sequence). CDR3 bases: TGTGCCAGCAGCAAGTGGGACAGGGGAGTTTCTGGAAACACCATATATTTT. This encodes CASSKWDRGVSGNTIYF. Using reference TRBV7-9 and TRBJ1-3 for the parts outside the CDR3, the full variable domain is DTGVSQNPRHKITKRGQNVTFRCDPISEHNRLYWYRQTLGQGPEFLTYFQNEAQLEKSRLLSDRFSAERPKGSFSTLEIQRTEQGDSAMYLCASSKWDRGVSGNTIYFGEGSWLTVV.

The chain carries TRBV29-1 and TRBJ2-2; TRBD1 aligns across 9 bases. This CDR3 spans 18 amino acids. Losses at the gene ends were 3 bases for V and 2 bases for J; bases not matched to a gene: 13. Germline CDR1 reads SQVTM; CDR2 reads ANQGSEA. In nucleotides, the CDR3 is TGCAGCGTTGACCGGGACAGGGTTTGTGAGGATAACACCGGGGAGCTGTTTTTT. It translates to CSVDRDRVCEDNTGELFF.

The CDR3 loop reads CASSPPGLKLNEQFF. The CDR3 DNA follows: TGTGCCAGCAGCCCCCCGGGACTGAAACTCAATGAGCAGTTCTTC. The rearrangement joins TRBV7-6 to TRBJ2-1, with D possibly matching TRBD2 (6 bases). Trimming stripped 5 bases from V and 6 bases from J, with 17 bases between. Per germline, CDR1 SGHVS and CDR2 FNYEAQ. There are 15 residues in the CDR3. The whole variable domain, filled in from reference TRBV7-6 and TRBJ2-1, reads GAGVSQSPRYKVTKRGQDVALRCDPISGHVSLYWYRQALGQGPEFLTYFNYEAQQDKSGLPNDRFSAERPEGSISTLTIQRTEQRDSAMYRCASSPPGLKLNEQFFGPGTRLTVL.

The chain combines TRBV19 with TRBJ2-1, with TRBD2 matching over 8 bases. The CDR3 contains 15 residues. The V segment lost 3 bases and the J segment 9 bases; nucleotides outside the gene matches: 10. The germline V gene has CDR1 LNHDA and CDR2 SQIVND (reference sequence). The CDR3 DNA reads as TGTGCCAGTAGTATTTTTGTCCTAGCGGGCTCTGAGCAGTTCTTC. Residues: CASSIFVLAGSEQFF.

This chain joins TRBV2 and TRBJ2-3; 14 nucleotides agree with TRBD2. After removal of 0 bases from V and 4 bases from J, the junction contained 6 bases not matched to a gene. Germline V gene data show CDR1 as SNHLY and CDR2 as FYNNEI. The CDR3 contains 18 residues. This chain's CDR3 is CASSEAGRLAGGPDTQYF. Written as DNA, the CDR3 is TGTGCCAGCAGTGAAGCGGGGAGACTAGCGGGAGGGCCAGATACGCAGTATTTT.

V is TRBV4-2 and J is TRBJ1-2; D is unclear. This CDR3 comprises 11 residues. V gave up 3 bases and J gave up 9 bases, with 8 bases separating them. Germline V gives CDR1 LGHNA, CDR2 YNFKEQ. The CDR3 spells CASSQASSYTF. DNA of the CDR3: TGTGCCAGCAGCCAGGCCTCGAGCTACACCTTC.

In its sample, this clone was seen once. This sequence joins TRBV27 and TRBJ2-7; D possibly corresponds to TRBD1 (7 bases). The CDR3 length is 15 residues. V lost 2 bases and J 3 bases, leaving 14 bases between the germline ends. Germline V gene data show CDR1 as MNHEY and CDR2 as SMNVEV (reference sequence). The CDR3 DNA sequence: TGTGCCAGCAGTTTACGCGGGGACAGTCTCTACGAGCAGTACTTC. Translating it yields CASSLRGDSLYEQYF.

The V and J genes are TRBV5-4 and TRBJ2-1; the D is unclear. There are 12 residues in the CDR3. Germline CDR1 and CDR2: SGHNT and YYREEE (reference sequence). V dropped 2 bases and J dropped 9 bases, with 9 bases sitting between them. CDR3 loop: CASSLPLGEQFF. CDR3 in DNA: TGTGCCAGCAGCTTACCCCTCGGTGAGCAGTTCTTC.

This chain uses TRBV5-5 with TRBJ2-7, with 13 nucleotides matching TRBD2. J gave up 7 bases and V 1 base, and 11 bases lay outside the gene matches. CDR1 and CDR2 from the germline V gene are SGHKS and YYEKEE (reference sequence). This CDR3 has 17 amino acids. The CDR3, as DNA: TGTGCCAGCAGCTTGACTCCCGGACTAGCGGGAGTAGGAGAGCAGTACTTC. As protein: CASSLTPGLAGVGEQYF.

The rearrangement links TRBV6-5 to TRBJ2-1, with 7 bases fitting TRBD2. The CDR3 has 15 residues. V shed 7 bases and J 1 base; nucleotides not matched to a gene: 7. Germline CDR1 MNHEY, CDR2 SVGAGI. The DNA of the CDR3 is TGTGCCAGCAAAGAGGGCGGGGGTTCCTACAATGAGCAGTTCTTC. This encodes CASKEGGGSYNEQFF.

V is TRBV10-3 and J is TRBJ2-3, with 10 bases aligning to TRBD1. The CDR3 sequence is 16 residues long. V dropped 3 bases and J dropped 5; count of bases not matched to a gene: 8. The germline CDR1 and CDR2 sequences are ENHRY and SYGVKD. CDR3: CAISDSGQGYRDTQYF. CDR3 sequence (DNA): TGTGCCATCAGTGACTCGGGACAGGGGTACCGAGATACGCAGTATTTT.

The CDR3 sequence: CASSYPGQGAALTSTDTQYF. CDR3 DNA: TGTGCCAGCAGTTACCCCGGACAGGGGGCGGCCCTTACTAGCACAGATACGCAGTATTTT. V is TRBV6-2 or TRBV6-3 and J is TRBJ2-3; 11 nucleotides line up with TRBD1. Germline assignment: CDR1 MNHEY and CDR2 SVGEGT. CDR3 size: 20 residues. V gave up 2 bases and J gave up 0 bases; unmatched junction bases: 13.

This chain links TRBV4-2 with TRBJ2-1; TRBD2 matches at 8 bases. The V and J ends lost 0 bases and 5 bases, in that order; junction bases with no gene match: 6. CDR1 LGHNA and CDR2 YNFKEQ come from the germline V gene. CDR3 length equals 16 residues. The CDR3 sequence: CASSQDLAGIHNEQFF. The CDR3 coding sequence is TGTGCCAGCAGCCAAGACCTAGCGGGCATACACAATGAGCAGTTCTTC.

The chain couples TRBV5-4 to TRBJ2-7, with 9 bases lining up with TRBD1. Germline V gene lookup returns CDR1 SGHNT and CDR2 YYREEE (reference sequence). The CDR3 is made up of 15 amino acids. J gave up 4 bases and V 4 bases, and 9 bases lay outside the gene matches. DNA of the CDR3: TGTGCCAGCAGCAACCCGGGACAGGGAGTATACGAGCAGTACTTC. Translation gives CASSNPGQGVYEQYF.

This chain uses TRBV29-1 with TRBJ2-2; 7 positions agree with TRBD1. The J segment lost 0 bases and the V segment lost 1 base, leaving 11 bases of the junction unmatched. The CDR3 consists of 18 residues. Germline V gene data show CDR1 as SQVTM and CDR2 as ANQGSEA. CDR3 bases: TGCAGCGTTGAAGTCCCCGCCCCCGACAGGGCGAACACCGGGGAGCTGTTTTTT. As protein: CSVEVPAPDRANTGELFF.

The chain recombines TRBV19 with TRBJ2-3, with a possible D match to TRBD2 (6 bases). Trimming shortened V by 5 bases and J by 0 bases, and 21 bases separated the two germline ends. CDR3 length equals 18 residues. Germline assignment: CDR1 LNHDA and CDR2 SQIVND (reference sequence). The CDR3 is CASSPPGVLSLSTDTQYF. The CDR3 region has the DNA TGTGCCAGTAGTCCCCCGGGGGTCCTTTCTCTTAGCACAGATACGCAGTATTTT.

J is TRBJ2-1 and V is TRBV11-3, with D possibly matching TRBD2 (5 bases). Germline V gene data show CDR1 as SGHNT and CDR2 as YENEEA. V was shortened by 1 base and J by 5 bases, with 6 bases between the two germline ends. The CDR3 is 13 residues long. The CDR3, as DNA: TGTGCCAGCAGCTTAGCGGGAAACAATGAGCAGTTCTTC. Protein sequence: CASSLAGNNEQFF.

The chain uses TRBV15 and TRBJ1-5; D perhaps matches TRBD1 (6 bases). Trimming shortened V by 3 bases and J by 1 base, and 19 bases separated the two germline ends. There are 18 residues in the CDR3. Per germline, CDR1 LNHNV and CDR2 YYDKDF (reference sequence). The CDR3 bases are TGTGCCACCAGCAGGGACCGGGACACCACCTTCAGCAATCAGCCCCAGCATTTT. This sequence encodes CATSRDRDTTFSNQPQHF. The full variable domain, its missing parts supplied by reference TRBV15 and TRBJ1-5, is DAMVIQNPRYQVTQFGKPVTLSCSQTLNHNVMYWYQQKSSQAPKLLFHYYDKDFNNEADTPDNFQSRRPNTSFCFLDIRSPGLGDTAMYLCATSRDRDTTFSNQPQHFGDGTRLSIL.

The rearrangement links TRBV10-3 to TRBJ1-2; 8 nucleotides line up with TRBD1. Germline V gene data show CDR1 as ENHRY and CDR2 as SYGVKD. V lost 0 bases, J lost 8 bases, and 14 bases stayed unmatched. This CDR3 region has 17 residues. The DNA for the CDR3 is TGTGCCATCAGTGAGTCTGCTGGGACAGGATCAGTCGGAGGCTACACCTTC. This codes for CAISESAGTGSVGGYTF.